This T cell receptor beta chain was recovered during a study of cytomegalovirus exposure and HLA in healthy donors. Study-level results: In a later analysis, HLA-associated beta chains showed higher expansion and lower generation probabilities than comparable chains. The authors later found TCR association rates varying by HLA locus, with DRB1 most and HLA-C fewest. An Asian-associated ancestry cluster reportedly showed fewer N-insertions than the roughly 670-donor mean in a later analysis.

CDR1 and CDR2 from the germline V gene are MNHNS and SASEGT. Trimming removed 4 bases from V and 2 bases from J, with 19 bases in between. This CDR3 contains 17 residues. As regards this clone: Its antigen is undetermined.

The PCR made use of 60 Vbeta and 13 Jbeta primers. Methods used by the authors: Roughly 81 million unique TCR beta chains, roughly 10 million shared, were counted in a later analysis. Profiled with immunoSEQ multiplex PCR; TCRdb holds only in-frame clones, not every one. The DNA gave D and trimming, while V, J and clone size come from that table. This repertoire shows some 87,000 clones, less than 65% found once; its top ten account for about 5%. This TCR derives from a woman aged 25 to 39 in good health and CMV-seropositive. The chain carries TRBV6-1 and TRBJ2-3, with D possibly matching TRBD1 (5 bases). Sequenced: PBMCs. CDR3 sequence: CASSAWPTPGNTDTQYF. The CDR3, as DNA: TGTGCCAGCAGTGCCTGGCCTACTCCAGGGAACACAGATACGCAGTATTTT.